This T cell receptor (beta chain) comes out of a study of CD8+ T cells in alopecia areata. Treatment noted: oral pan-JAK inhibitor, 5-10 mg twice daily. In each case, RNA was isolated and then reverse transcribed into cDNA as the sequencing template. Sequenced by immunoSEQ multiplex PCR; TCRdb stores in-frame clones only, minus some. The sample shows around 150,000 clones, roughly 65% of them seen only once. The sequence came from a human donor with alopecia areata. The sequenced sample was CD4+ T cells sorted from blood, obtained at week 4, from a patient treated with tofacitinib.

CDR3 sequence reads: CASSQDRAASYEQYF. The CDR3 DNA sequence: TGCGCCAGCAGCCAAGATCGGGCAGCCAGCTACGAGCAGTACTTC. The chain employs TRBV4-3 and TRBJ2-7; D call uncertain. The CDR3 spans 15 residues. The V end lost 0 bases, the J end lost 3 bases, and 12 bases lay between the germline ends. Germline-derived CDR1 and CDR2 are LGHNA and YSLEER.